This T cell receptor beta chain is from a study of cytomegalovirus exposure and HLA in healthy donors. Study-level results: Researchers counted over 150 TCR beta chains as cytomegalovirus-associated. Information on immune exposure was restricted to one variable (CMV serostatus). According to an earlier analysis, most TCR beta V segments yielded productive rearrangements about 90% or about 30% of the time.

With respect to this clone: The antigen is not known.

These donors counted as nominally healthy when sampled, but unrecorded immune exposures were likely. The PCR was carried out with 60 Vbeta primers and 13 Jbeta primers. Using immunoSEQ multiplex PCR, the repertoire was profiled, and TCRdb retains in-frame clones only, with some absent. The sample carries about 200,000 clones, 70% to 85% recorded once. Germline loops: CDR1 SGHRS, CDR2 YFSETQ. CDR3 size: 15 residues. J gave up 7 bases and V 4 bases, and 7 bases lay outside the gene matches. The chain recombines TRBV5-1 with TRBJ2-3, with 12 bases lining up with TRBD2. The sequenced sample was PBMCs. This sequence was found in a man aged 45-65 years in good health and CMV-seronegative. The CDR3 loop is CASSPTSGSLYTQYF. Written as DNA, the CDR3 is TGCGCCAGCAGCCCGACTAGCGGGAGCCTCTATACGCAGTATTTT.